This entry concerns a single T cell receptor (beta chain). Its antigen remains unidentified. The data belong to a study of a mutant IDH1 vaccine in newly diagnosed glioma. The time point here: week 35, safety follow-up. Alongside topical imiquimod, each dose of vaccine comprised 300 ug of mutant IDH1 20-mer peptide. Diagnosis in the donors showed new WHO grade 3 or 4 astrocytomas that were IDH1-mutant and ATRX-lost. Germline V gives CDR1 SEHNR, CDR2 FQNEAQ (reference sequence). The CDR3 is made up of 15 amino acids. With V trimmed by 4 bases and J by 4 bases, 6 bases remained unmatched. This table comes from immunoSEQ multiplex PCR, and its TCRdb copy is limited to in-frame clones, with some not included. The sample yields about 46,000 clones, roughly 92% seen once.

V is TRBV7-9 and J is TRBJ1-2; 10 nucleotides agree with TRBD1. This receptor was taken from a man aged 50-59 years with glioma. The material was PBMCs, obtained from a glioma patient whose treatment included an IDH1 peptide vaccine. CDR3 amino acids: CASSSSRTGGYGYTF. CDR3 nucleotides: TGTGCCAGCAGCTCATCCAGGACAGGGGGCTATGGCTACACCTTC. Using reference TRBV7-9 and TRBJ1-2 for the parts outside the CDR3, the full variable domain is DTGVSQNPRHKITKRGQNVTFRCDPISEHNRLYWYRQTLGQGPEFLTYFQNEAQLEKSRLLSDRFSAERPKGSFSTLEIQRTEQGDSAMYLCASSSSRTGGYGYTFGSGTRLTVV.